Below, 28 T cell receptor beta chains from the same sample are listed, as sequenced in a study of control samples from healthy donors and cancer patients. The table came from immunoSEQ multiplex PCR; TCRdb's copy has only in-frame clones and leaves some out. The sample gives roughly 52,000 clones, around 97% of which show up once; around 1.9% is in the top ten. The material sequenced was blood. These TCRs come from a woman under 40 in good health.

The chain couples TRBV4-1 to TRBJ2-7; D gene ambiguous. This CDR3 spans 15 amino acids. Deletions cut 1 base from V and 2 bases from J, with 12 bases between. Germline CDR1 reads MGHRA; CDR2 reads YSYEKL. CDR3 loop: CASSQVVAVTYEQYF. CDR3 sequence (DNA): TGCGCCAGCAGCCAAGTCGTGGCGGTTACCTACGAGCAGTACTTC.

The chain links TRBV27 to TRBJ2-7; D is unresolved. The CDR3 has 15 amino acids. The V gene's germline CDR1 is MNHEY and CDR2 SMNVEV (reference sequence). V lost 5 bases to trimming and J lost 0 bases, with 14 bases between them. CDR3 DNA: TGTGCCAGCAGTAAGAGAATTCCCGTCTCCTACGAGCAGTACTTC. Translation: CASSKRIPVSYEQYF.

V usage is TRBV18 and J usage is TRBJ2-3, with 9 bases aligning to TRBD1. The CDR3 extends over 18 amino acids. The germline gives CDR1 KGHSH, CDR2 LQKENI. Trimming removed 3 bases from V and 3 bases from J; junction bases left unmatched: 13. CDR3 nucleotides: TGTGCCAGCTCACCGACCTATACAGGGGGCCCCTCGACAGATACGCAGTATTTT. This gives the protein CASSPTYTGGPSTDTQYF.

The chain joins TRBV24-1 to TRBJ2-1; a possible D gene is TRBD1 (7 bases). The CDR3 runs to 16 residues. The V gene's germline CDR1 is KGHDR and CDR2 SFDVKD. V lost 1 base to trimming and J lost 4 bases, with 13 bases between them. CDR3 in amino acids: CATSDFKTGTYNEQFF. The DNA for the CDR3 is TGTGCCACCAGTGATTTCAAGACAGGGACTTACAATGAGCAGTTCTTC.

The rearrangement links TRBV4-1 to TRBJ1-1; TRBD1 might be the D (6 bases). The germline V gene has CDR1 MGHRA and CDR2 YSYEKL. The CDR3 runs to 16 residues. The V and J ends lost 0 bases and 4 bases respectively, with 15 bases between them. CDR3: CASSQDLQGRSTEAFF. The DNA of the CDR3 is TGCGCCAGCAGCCAAGATTTACAGGGTCGAAGCACTGAAGCTTTCTTT.

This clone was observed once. The CDR3 protein is CASSFGWGGGGSDTQYF. The CDR3 bases are TGTGCCAGCAGTTTTGGCTGGGGAGGCGGGGGGTCCGATACGCAGTATTTT. V gene TRBV27 combines with J gene TRBJ2-3; 8 bases agree with TRBD2. Trimming cost V 3 bases and J 6 bases; bases outside gene matches: 14. Germline V CDR1 and CDR2: MNHEY, SMNVEV (reference sequence). The CDR3 length is 17 residues.

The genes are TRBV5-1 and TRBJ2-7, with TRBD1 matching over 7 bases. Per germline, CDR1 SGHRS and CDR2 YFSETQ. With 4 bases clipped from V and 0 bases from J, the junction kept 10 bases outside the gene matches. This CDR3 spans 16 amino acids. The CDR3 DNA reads TGCGCCAGCAGCAGCAAGGGACAGTTTGACTCCTACGAGCAGTACTTC. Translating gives CASSSKGQFDSYEQYF.

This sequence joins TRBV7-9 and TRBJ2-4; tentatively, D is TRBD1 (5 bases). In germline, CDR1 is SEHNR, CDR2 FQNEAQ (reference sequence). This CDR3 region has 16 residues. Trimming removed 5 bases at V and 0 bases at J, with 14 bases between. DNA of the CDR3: TGTGCCAGCAGCGAAGACAGTGCCCTAGCCAAAAACATTCAGTACTTC. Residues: CASSEDSALAKNIQYF.

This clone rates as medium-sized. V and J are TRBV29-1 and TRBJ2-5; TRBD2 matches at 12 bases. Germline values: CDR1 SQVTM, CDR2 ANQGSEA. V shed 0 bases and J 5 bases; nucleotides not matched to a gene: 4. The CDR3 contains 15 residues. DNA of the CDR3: TGCAGCGTTGAAGATACTAGCGGGAGGTCTGAGACCCAGTACTTC. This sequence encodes CSVEDTSGRSETQYF.

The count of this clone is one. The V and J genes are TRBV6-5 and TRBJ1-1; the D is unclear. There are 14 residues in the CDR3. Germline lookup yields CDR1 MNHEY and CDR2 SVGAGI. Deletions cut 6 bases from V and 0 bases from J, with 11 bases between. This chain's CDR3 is CASSKSFMNTEAFF. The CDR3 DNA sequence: TGTGCCAGCAGCAAGTCTTTCATGAACACTGAAGCTTTCTTT.

As DNA, the CDR3 is TGTGCCAGCAGTGAAGCGCCGGTAATGGGCTACACCTTC. Its translation is CASSEAPVMGYTF. The chain combines TRBV6-1 with TRBJ1-2, with unresolved D. CDR3 length: 13 amino acids. From germline, CDR1 is MNHNS and CDR2 SASEGT. The V end lost 0 bases, the J end lost 8 bases, and 10 bases lay between the germline ends.

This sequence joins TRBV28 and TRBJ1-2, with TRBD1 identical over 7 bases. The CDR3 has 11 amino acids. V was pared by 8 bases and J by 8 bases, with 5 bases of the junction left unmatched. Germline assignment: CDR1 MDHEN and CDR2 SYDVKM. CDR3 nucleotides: TGTGCCAGCCACGCAGGGGGGGGCTACACCTTC. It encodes CASHAGGGYTF.

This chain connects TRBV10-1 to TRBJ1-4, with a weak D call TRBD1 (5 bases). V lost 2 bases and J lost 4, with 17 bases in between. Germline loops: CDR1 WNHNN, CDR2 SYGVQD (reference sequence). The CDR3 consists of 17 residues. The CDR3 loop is CASSELLSRQFNEKLFF. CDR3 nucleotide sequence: TGCGCCAGCAGTGAGCTGCTTTCAAGACAGTTTAATGAAAAACTGTTTTTT.

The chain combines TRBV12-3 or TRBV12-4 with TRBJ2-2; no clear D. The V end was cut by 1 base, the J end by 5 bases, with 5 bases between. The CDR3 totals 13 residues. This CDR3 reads CASSLGTTGELFF. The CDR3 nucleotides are TGTGCCAGCAGTTTAGGTACGACCGGGGAGCTGTTTTTT.

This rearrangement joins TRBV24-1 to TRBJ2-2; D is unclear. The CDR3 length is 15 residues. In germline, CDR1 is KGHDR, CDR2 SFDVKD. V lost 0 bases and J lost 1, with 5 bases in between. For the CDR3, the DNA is TGTGCCACCAGTGATTTGACGGAGAACACCGGGGAGCTGTTTTTT. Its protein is CATSDLTENTGELFF.

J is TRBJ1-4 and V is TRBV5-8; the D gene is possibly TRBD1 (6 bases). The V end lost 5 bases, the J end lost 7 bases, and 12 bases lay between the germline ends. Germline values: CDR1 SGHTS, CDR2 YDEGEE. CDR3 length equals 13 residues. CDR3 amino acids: CASRNRVREKLFF. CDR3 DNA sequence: TGTGCCAGCAGGAACAGGGTCCGTGAAAAACTGTTTTTT.

In nucleotides, the CDR3 is TGTGCCAGTACCTCCGCCAACTATGGCTACACCTTC. This codes for CASTSANYGYTF. The chain links TRBV19 to TRBJ1-2; D unresolved. The germline V gene has CDR1 LNHDA and CDR2 SQIVND (reference sequence). V lost 7 bases to trimming and J lost 2 bases, with 8 bases between them. The CDR3 sequence is 12 residues long.

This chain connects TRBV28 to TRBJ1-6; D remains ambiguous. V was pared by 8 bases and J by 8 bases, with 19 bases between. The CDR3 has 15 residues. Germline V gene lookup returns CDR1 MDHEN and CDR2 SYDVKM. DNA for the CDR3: TGTGCCAGCCAGTTCCGAATGAAGGGAGATTCACCCCTCCACTTT. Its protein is CASQFRMKGDSPLHF.

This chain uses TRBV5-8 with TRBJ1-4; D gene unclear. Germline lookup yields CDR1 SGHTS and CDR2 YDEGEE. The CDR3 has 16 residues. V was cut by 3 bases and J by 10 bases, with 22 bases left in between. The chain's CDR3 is CASSYMVGTGPRKLFF. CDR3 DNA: TGTGCCAGCAGCTACATGGTGGGAACCGGACCCCGAAAACTGTTTTTT.

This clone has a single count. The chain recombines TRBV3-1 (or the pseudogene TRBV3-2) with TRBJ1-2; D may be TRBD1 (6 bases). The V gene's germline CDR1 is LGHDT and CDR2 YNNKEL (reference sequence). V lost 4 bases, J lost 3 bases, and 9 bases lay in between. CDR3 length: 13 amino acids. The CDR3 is CASSPAGDYGYTF. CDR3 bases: TGTGCCAGCAGCCCGGCAGGGGACTATGGCTACACCTTC.

This CDR3 reads CASSLGQGSNQPQHF. CDR3 bases: TGTGCCAGCAGCTTAGGTCAGGGTAGCAATCAGCCCCAGCATTTT. The V call is TRBV13, the J call TRBJ1-5; a weak D match, TRBD1 (5 bases). Per the germline V gene, CDR1 is PRHDT and CDR2 is FYEKMQ (reference sequence). The CDR3 totals 15 residues. The V end lost 0 bases, the J end lost 0 bases, and 6 bases lay between the germline ends.

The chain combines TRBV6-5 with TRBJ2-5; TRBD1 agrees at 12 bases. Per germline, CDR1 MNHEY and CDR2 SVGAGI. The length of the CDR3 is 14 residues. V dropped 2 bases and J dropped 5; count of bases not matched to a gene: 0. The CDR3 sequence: CASSYGTGGETQYF. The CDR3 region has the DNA TGTGCCAGCAGTTACGGGACAGGGGGCGAGACCCAGTACTTC.

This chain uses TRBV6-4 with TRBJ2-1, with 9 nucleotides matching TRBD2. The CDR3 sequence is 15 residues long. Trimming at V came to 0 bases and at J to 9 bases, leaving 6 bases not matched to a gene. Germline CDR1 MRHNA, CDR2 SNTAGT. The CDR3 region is CASSDSSGRWSEQFF. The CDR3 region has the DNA TGTGCCAGCAGTGACTCAAGCGGGAGGTGGAGTGAGCAGTTCTTC.

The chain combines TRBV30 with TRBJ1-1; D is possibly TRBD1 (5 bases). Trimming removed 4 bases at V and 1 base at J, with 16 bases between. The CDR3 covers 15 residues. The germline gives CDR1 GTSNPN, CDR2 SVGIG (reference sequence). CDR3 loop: CAWTRTGTGNTEAFF. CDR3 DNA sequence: TGTGCCTGGACCAGGACCGGGACTGGGAACACTGAAGCTTTCTTT.

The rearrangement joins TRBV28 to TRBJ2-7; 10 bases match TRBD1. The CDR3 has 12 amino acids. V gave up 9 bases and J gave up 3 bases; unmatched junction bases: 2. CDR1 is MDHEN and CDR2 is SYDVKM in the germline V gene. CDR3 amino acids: CASWDRGYEQYF. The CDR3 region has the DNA TGTGCCAGTTGGGACAGGGGCTACGAGCAGTACTTC.

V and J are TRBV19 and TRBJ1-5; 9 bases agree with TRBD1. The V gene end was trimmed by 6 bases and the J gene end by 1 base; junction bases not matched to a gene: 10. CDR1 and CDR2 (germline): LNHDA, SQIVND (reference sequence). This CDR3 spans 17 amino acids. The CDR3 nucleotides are TGTGCCAGTAGATCACAGGGGGCGGGGGAGAGCAATCAGCCCCAGCATTTT. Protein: CASRSQGAGESNQPQHF.

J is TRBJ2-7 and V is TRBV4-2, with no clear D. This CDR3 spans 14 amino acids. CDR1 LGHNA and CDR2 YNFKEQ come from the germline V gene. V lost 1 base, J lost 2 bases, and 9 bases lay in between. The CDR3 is CASSQAGSTYEQYF. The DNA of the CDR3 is TGTGCCAGCAGCCAAGCGGGCAGTACCTACGAGCAGTACTTC.

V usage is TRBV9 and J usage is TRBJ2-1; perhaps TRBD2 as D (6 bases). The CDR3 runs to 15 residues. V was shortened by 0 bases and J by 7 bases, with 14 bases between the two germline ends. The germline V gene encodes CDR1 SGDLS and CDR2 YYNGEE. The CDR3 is CASSVAAGSINEQFF. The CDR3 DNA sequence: TGTGCCAGCAGCGTAGCGGCGGGATCCATAAATGAGCAGTTCTTC.